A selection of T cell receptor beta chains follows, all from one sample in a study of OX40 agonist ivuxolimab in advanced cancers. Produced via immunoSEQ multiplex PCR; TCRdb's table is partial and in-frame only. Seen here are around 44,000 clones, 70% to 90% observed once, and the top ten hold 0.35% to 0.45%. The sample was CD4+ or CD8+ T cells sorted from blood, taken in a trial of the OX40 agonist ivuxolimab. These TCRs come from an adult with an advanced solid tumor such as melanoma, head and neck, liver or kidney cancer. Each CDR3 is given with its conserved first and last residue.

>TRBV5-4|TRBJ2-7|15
CASSFQTGPLNEQYF
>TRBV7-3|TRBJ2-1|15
CASSLQGAIYNEQFF
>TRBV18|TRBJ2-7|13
CASSQGSSYEQYF
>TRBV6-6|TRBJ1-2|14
CASSRPPGRDGYTF
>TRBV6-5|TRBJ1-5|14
CAGRHDRASQPQHF
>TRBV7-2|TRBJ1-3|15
CASRTGGASGNTIYF
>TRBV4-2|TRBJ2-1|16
CASSQESPGAYNEQFF
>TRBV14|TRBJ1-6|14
CASSPGRYNSPLHF
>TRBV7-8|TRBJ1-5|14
CASSLASGNQPQHF
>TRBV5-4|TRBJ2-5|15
CASSLQGTSKETQYF
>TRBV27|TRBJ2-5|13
CASTRAPQETQYF
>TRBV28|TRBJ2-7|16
CASSLSGGGLSYEQYF
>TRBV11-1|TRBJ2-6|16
CASSLMRGSGANVLTF
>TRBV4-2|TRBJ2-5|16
CASSPTSGGAEETQYF
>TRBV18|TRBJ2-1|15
CASSPRDGAYNEQFF
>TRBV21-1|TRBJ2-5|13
CASIKGGGETQYF
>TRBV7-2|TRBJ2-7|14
CASSIGQGSYEQYF
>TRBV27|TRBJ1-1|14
CASSRRGGNTEAFF
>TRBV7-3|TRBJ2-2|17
CASSLKSGVWDTGELFF
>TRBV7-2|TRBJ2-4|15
CASSFPTIAKNIQYF
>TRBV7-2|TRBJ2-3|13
CASSFPGADTQYF
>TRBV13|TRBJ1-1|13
CASSLVWNTEAFF
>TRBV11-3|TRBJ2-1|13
CASSLGRGNEQFF
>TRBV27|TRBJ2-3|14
CASSPWTGGDTQYF
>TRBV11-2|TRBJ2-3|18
CASSFGGTSGGSTDTQYF
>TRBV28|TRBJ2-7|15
CASGLTAGASYEQYF
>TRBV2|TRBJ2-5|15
CASSQTRTSQETQYF
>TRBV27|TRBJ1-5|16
CASSPQPRDSNQPQHF
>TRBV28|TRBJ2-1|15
CASSSHAAGLAEQFF
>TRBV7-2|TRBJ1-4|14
CASSYTGVGEKLFF
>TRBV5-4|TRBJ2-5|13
CASSRTGDETQYF
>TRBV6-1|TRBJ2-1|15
CASSAETSGGSEQFF
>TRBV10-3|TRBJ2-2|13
CAISGTDTGELFF
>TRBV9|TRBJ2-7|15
CVSSVASGPSYEQYF
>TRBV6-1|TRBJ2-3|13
CASKRSGTDTQYF
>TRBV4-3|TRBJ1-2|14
CASSQENALNGYTF
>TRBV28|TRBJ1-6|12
CASKLIASPLHF
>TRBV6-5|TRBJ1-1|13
CASSPEGNTEAFF
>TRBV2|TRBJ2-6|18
CASSVRQGAGSGANVLTF
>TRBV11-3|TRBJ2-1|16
CASSSGGTGWSGEQFF
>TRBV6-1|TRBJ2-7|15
CASIFKGELADEQYF
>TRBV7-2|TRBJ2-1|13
CASSLEQGLEGIF